The 15 T cell receptor beta chains in this list originate from one sample, sequenced in a study of blood T cell repertoires in COVID-19. This table comes from immunoSEQ multiplex PCR, and its TCRdb copy is limited to in-frame clones, with some not included. The table includes about 250,000 clones, roughly 84% detected once. Input material: peripheral blood. These TCRs come from a man aged 35 to 55 with acute or convalescent COVID-19.

The genes are TRBV7-9 and TRBJ1-5, with no clear D. Trimming cost V 7 bases and J 7 bases, with 8 bases left between them. The CDR3 runs 11 residues. Germline lookup yields CDR1 SEHNR and CDR2 FQNEAQ (reference sequence). For the CDR3, the DNA is TGTGCCAGCATAGGGAGGCAGCCCCAGCATTTT. Protein: CASIGRQPQHF.

The chain combines TRBV4-2 with TRBJ2-2, with TRBD2 matching 11 bases. The V gene end was trimmed by 3 bases and the J gene end by 0 bases; junction bases not matched to a gene: 3. Germline V gives CDR1 LGHNA, CDR2 YNFKEQ. There are 17 residues in the CDR3. The CDR3 spells CASSQKTSGANTGELFF. The DNA of the CDR3 is TGTGCCAGCAGCCAGAAGACTAGCGGGGCGAACACCGGGGAGCTGTTTTTT.

The chain employs TRBV3-1 (or the pseudogene TRBV3-2) and TRBJ2-3; 14 positions match TRBD2. Looked up from germline, CDR1 is LGHDT and CDR2 is YNNKEL (reference sequence). V shed 4 bases, J shed 4 bases, and the junction held 4 bases outside the gene matches. There are 16 residues in the CDR3. The CDR3 DNA reads as TGTGCCAGCAGCCCGGGGACTAGCGGGAGCGCAGATACGCAGTATTTT. Encoded protein: CASSPGTSGSADTQYF.

CDR3 sequence reads: CAWSVLGAGGGYTF. The CDR3 DNA follows: TGTGCCTGGAGTGTACTTGGGGCTGGTGGTGGCTACACCTTC. The V call is TRBV30, the J call TRBJ1-2, with D possibly TRBD1 on 5 matching bases. V lost 0 bases and J 7 bases, leaving 15 bases between the germline ends. This CDR3 spans 14 amino acids. Per the germline V gene, CDR1 is GTSNPN and CDR2 is SVGIG (reference sequence).

The rearrangement uses TRBV4-3 and TRBJ2-3, with TRBD1 matching 7 bases. V gave up 0 bases and J gave up 4 bases; unmatched junction bases: 7. CDR3 length equals 16 residues. Germline V gene sequence: CDR1 LGHNA, CDR2 YSLEER. The CDR3 here is CASSQDRNRGPDTQYF. CDR3 DNA: TGCGCCAGCAGCCAAGATCGGAACAGGGGCCCAGATACGCAGTATTTT.

The genes are TRBV5-1 and TRBJ1-6, with D possibly TRBD1 on 5 matching bases. CDR1 is SGHRS and CDR2 is YFSETQ in the germline V gene. Trimming took off 2 bases at V and 0 bases at J, with 9 bases between the two ends. CDR3 length equals 16 residues. The CDR3 loop is CASSFGQGSYNSPLHF. The CDR3 DNA reads as TGCGCCAGCAGCTTCGGACAAGGCTCCTATAATTCACCCCTCCACTTT.

This chain's CDR3 is CASSPTDSNQPQHF. The CDR3 DNA reads as TGTGCCAGCAGCCCAACAGATAGCAATCAGCCCCAGCATTTT. This chain joins TRBV7-6 and TRBJ1-5; no definite D call. CDR1 SGHVS and CDR2 FNYEAQ come from the germline V gene. Trimming cost V 5 bases and J 0 bases, with 8 bases left between them. The CDR3 runs 14 residues.

For the CDR3, the DNA is TGTGCCAGCAGTGGAAAACAGGGGGATGAGCAGTTCTTC. Protein: CASSGKQGDEQFF. The genes are TRBV6-4 and TRBJ2-1; 8 bases agree with TRBD1. CDR1 and CDR2 from the germline V gene are MRHNA and SNTAGT. The CDR3 is 13 residues long. The ends lost 4 bases at V and 8 bases at J; junction bases unmatched: 4.

The chain has TRBV4-2 and TRBJ2-1, with 7 nucleotides matching TRBD2. The junction had 4 bases not matched to a gene; V was cut back by 8 bases and J by 3 bases. Germline CDR1 and CDR2: LGHNA and YNFKEQ. CDR3 length equals 13 residues. This CDR3 reads CASRSSGYNEQFF. The CDR3 region has the DNA TGTGCCAGCCGGTCTAGCGGCTACAATGAGCAGTTCTTC.

This clone was detected once. The rearrangement uses TRBV30 and TRBJ1-2, with 9 bases that match TRBD1. From germline, CDR1 is GTSNPN and CDR2 SVGIG (reference sequence). The CDR3 consists of 13 residues. V gave up 1 base and J gave up 7 bases; unmatched junction bases: 4. DNA for the CDR3: TGTGCCTGGAGTGCGGACAGGGGATTTGGCTACACCTTC. The encoded protein is CAWSADRGFGYTF. Complete variable domain (other parts from reference TRBV30 and TRBJ1-2): SQTIHQWPATLVQPVGSPLSLECTVEGTSNPNLYWYRQAAGRGLQLLFYSVGIGQISSEVPQNLSASRPQDRQFILSSKKLLLSDSGFYLCAWSADRGFGYTFGSGTRLTVV.

The chain is built from TRBV3-1 (or the pseudogene TRBV3-2) and TRBJ1-5, with 10 bases fitting TRBD1. With V trimmed by 0 bases and J by 5 bases, 4 bases remained unmatched. Germline loops: CDR1 LGHDT, CDR2 YNNKEL (reference sequence). The CDR3 has 16 amino acids. CDR3 in DNA: TGTGCCAGCAGCCAAGATCCGGGACAGGGGTATCAGCCCCAGCATTTT. It yields the protein CASSQDPGQGYQPQHF.

The chain employs TRBV14 and TRBJ1-1; the D gene is possibly TRBD1 (5 bases). Germline loops: CDR1 SGHDN, CDR2 FVKESK. Between the trimmed V and J ends, which lost 4 bases and 4 bases, there was a span of 16 bases. The CDR3 extends over 15 amino acids. The CDR3 region has the DNA TGTGCCAGCAGCCTACGAAGGGAGGGGCCCACTGAAGCTTTCTTT. Amino acid sequence: CASSLRREGPTEAFF. The full variable domain, rest sourced from reference TRBV14 and TRBJ1-1, is EAGVTQFPSHSVIEKGQTVTLRCDPISGHDNLYWYRRVMGKEIKFLLHFVKESKQDESGMPNNRFLAERTGGTYSTLKVQPAELEDSGVYFCASSLRREGPTEAFFGQGTRLTVV.

The gene calls are TRBV29-1 and TRBJ1-2; D uncertain. CDR1 and CDR2 (germline): SQVTM, ANQGSEA. Trimming removed 1 base from V and 8 bases from J, with 11 bases in between. This CDR3 is 12 amino acids long. CDR3 in amino acids: CSVEVPGSGYTF. Here the CDR3 DNA reads TGCAGCGTTGAAGTCCCGGGGAGCGGCTACACCTTC.

The V and J genes are TRBV3-1 (or the pseudogene TRBV3-2) and TRBJ2-1, with 9 bases identical to TRBD2. V shed 1 base, J shed 7 bases, and the junction held 8 bases outside the gene matches. The CDR3 is 16 residues long. CDR1 and CDR2 (germline): LGHDT, YNNKEL (reference sequence). CDR3 nucleotides: TGTGCCAGCAGCCAAGTAAGAATAGCGGGAGAAAATGAGCAGTTCTTC. This translates into CASSQVRIAGENEQFF.

The genes are TRBV7-3 and TRBJ2-1; 13 positions match TRBD2. The CDR3 is 16 amino acids. Trimming at V came to 4 bases and at J to 6 bases, leaving 6 bases not matched to a gene. Germline V CDR1 and CDR2: SGHTA, FQGTGA. The CDR3 spells CASSSPTSGRSNEQFF. CDR3 nucleotide sequence: TGTGCCAGCAGCTCCCCGACTAGCGGGAGGTCCAATGAGCAGTTCTTC.